Here is one T cell receptor (beta chain) with its context. Its target is not known. Method: immunoSEQ multiplex PCR; TCRdb's copy keeps in-frame clones and lacks some. This table holds 96,000 or so clones, 92% found once. The source of the sample is a study of graft-versus-host responses after intestinal transplantation. Whole-study context: Every transplant recipient was induced with anti-thymocyte globulin, then maintained on tacrolimus and steroids for approximately three years.

Germline V gives CDR1 MNHNS, CDR2 SASEGT. V was pared by 7 bases and J by 5 bases, with 8 bases of the junction left unmatched. CDR3 length: 14 residues. Study-level results: Early post-transplant HvG declines were associated with peak circulating GvH clone levels. Among recipient marrow samples, GvH clones were found; some appeared first in ileum or blood.

This specimen was unstimulated CD4+ T cells sorted from spleen or lymph node cells, taken before intestinal transplant. This chain links TRBV6-1 with TRBJ2-5; 9 nucleotides match TRBD1. The clonotype originates from a human donor who received an intestinal transplant. In DNA form, the CDR3 reads TGTGCCAGCATAGTGGACAGGGGAGGGGAGACCCAGTACTTC. It is translated as CASIVDRGGETQYF.